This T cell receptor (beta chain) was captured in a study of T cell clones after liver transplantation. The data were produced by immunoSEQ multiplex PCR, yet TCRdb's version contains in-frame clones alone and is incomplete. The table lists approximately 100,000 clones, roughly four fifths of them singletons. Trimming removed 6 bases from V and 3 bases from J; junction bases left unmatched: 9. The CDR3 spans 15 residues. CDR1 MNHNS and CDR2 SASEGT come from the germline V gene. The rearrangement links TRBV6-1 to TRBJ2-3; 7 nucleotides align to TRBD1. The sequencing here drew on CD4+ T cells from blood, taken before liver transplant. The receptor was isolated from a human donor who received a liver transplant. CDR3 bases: TGTGCCAGCAGGGAACAGGGGCTCAGAACAGATACGCAGTATTTT. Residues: CASREQGLRTDTQYF.